This paragraph covers one T cell receptor beta chain sequence. This entry comes from a study of blood T cell repertoires in COVID-19. Overall study context: Nucleic acid was either cDNA or gDNA, and it came from T cells, B-cell-depleted T cells, or PBMCs.

The repertoire was sequenced with immunoSEQ multiplex PCR; TCRdb's copy has only in-frame clones and lacks some. The table includes approximately 170,000 clones, around 84% detected once. Enrolment of Seattle patients took place during active infection, and they were followed longitudinally. The length of the CDR3 is 15 residues. V was pared by 4 bases and J by 7 bases, with 19 bases between. Per the germline V gene, CDR1 is LGHDT and CDR2 is YNNKEL (reference sequence). The clonotype was recovered from a woman in her sixties or seventies with COVID-19, enrolled during active disease. This chain links TRBV3-1 (or the pseudogene TRBV3-2) with TRBJ1-2; TRBD1 might be the D (5 bases). The sequenced sample consisted of peripheral blood. The DNA of the CDR3 is TGTGCCAGCAGCCCGCAGGGACCCGGGAGGTCTGGCTACACCTTC. This encodes CASSPQGPGRSGYTF.